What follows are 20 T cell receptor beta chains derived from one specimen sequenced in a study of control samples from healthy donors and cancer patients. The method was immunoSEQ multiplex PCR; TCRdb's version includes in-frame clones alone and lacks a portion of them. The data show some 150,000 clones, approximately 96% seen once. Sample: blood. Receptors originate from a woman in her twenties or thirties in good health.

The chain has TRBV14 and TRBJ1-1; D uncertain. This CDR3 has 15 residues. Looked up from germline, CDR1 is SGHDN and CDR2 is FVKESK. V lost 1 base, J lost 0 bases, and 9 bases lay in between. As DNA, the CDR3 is TGTGCCAGCAGCCAAGCTGGAGTGGTGAACACTGAAGCTTTCTTT. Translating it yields CASSQAGVVNTEAFF.

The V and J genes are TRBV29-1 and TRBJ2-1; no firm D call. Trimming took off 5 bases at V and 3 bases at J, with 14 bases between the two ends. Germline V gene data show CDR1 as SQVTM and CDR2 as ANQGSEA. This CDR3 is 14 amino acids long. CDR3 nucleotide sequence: TGCAGCGTTTCAAGGGAAGCCCTCTACAATGAGCAGTTCTTC. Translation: CSVSREALYNEQFF.

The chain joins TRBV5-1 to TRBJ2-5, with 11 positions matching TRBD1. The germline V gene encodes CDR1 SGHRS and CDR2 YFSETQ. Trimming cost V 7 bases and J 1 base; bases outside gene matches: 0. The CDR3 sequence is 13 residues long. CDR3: CASGTGGQETQYF. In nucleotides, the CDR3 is TGCGCCAGCGGGACAGGGGGCCAAGAGACCCAGTACTTC.

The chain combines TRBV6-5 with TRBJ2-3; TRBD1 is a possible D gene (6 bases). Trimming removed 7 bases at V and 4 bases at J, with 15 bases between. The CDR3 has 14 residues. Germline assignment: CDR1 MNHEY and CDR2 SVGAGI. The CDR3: CASIHRESADTQYF. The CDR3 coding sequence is TGTGCCAGCATCCACAGGGAATCCGCAGATACGCAGTATTTT.

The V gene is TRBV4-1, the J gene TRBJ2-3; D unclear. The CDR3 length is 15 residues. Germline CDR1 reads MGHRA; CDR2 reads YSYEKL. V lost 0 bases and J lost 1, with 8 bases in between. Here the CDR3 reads CASSQDGLGTDTQYF. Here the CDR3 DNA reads TGCGCCAGCAGCCAAGACGGCCTGGGCACAGATACGCAGTATTTT.

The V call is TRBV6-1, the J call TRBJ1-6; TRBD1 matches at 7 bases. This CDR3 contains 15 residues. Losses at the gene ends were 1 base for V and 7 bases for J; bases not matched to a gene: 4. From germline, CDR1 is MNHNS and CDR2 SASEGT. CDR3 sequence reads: CASSEEGAPNSPLHF. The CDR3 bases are TGTGCCAGCAGTGAAGAGGGGGCCCCAAATTCACCCCTCCACTTT.

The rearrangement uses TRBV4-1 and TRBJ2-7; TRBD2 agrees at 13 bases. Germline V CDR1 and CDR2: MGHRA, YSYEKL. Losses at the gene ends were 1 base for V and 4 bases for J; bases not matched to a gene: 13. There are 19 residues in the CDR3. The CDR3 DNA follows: TGCGCCAGCAGCCAAGGGGTACTAGCGGGAGGGCCTAGGTCTTACGAGCAGTACTTC. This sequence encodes CASSQGVLAGGPRSYEQYF.

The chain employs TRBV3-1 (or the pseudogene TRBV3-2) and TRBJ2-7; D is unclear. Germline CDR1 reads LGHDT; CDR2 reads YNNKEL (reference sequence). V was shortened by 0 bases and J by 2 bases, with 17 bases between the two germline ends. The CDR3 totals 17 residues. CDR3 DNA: TGTGCCAGCAGCCAAGACCCCCCCCGGGTTATGGCCTACGAGCAGTACTTC. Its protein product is CASSQDPPRVMAYEQYF.

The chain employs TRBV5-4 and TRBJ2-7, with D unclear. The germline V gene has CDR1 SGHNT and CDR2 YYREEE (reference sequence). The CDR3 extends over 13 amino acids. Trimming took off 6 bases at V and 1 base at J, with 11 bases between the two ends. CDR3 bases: TGTGCCAGCACCGATAGGATATCCTACGAGCAGTACTTC. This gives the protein CASTDRISYEQYF.

The CDR3 is CAWSGTASMTEAFF. DNA for the CDR3: TGTGCCTGGAGTGGGACAGCGTCCATGACTGAAGCTTTCTTT. This sequence joins TRBV30 and TRBJ1-1; D is possibly TRBD1 (6 bases). CDR1 GTSNPN and CDR2 SVGIG come from the germline V gene (reference sequence). The CDR3 runs to 14 residues. V was cut by 1 base and J by 5 bases, with 14 bases left in between.

CDR3 amino acids: CAWSVPGGTTEAFF. CDR3 in DNA: TGTGCCTGGAGTGTACCCGGGGGGACCACTGAAGCTTTCTTT. V usage is TRBV30 and J usage is TRBJ1-1, with a tentative D call TRBD1 (5 bases). This CDR3 is 14 amino acids long. V was clipped by 0 bases and J by 4 bases, with 12 bases between them. The germline V gene encodes CDR1 GTSNPN and CDR2 SVGIG (reference sequence).

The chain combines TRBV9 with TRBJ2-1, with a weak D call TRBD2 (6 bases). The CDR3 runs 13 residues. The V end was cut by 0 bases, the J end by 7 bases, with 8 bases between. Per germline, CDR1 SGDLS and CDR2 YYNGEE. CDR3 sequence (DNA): TGTGCCAGCAGCGTAGGAGCGGGTAATGAGCAGTTCTTC. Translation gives CASSVGAGNEQFF.

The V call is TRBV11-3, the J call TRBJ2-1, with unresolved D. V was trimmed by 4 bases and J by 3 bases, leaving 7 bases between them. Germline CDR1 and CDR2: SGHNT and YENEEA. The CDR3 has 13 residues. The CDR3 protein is CASSSPVYNEQFF. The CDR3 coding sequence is TGTGCCAGCAGCTCCCCCGTCTACAATGAGCAGTTCTTC.

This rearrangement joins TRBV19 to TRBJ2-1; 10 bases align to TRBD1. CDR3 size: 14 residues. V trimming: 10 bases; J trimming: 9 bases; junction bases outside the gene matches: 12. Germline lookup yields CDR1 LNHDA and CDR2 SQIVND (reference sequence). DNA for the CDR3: TGTGCCACAGAAGCCGGGACAGGGGTTGGTGAGCAGTTCTTC. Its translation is CATEAGTGVGEQFF. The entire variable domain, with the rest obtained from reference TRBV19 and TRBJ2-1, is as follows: DGGITQSPKYLFRKEGQNVTLSCEQNLNHDAMYWYRQDPGQGLRLIYYSQIVNDFQKGDIAEGYSVSREKKESFPLTVTSAQKNPTAFYLCATEAGTGVGEQFFGPGTRLTVL.

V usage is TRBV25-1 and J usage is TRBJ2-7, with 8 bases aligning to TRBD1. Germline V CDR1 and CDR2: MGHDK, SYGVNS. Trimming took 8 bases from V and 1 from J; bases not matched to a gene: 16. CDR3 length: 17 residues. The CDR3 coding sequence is TGTGCCAGCGGTCCTGAAGGGTCTACAGGGGGTTCCTACGAGCAGTACTTC. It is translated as CASGPEGSTGGSYEQYF.

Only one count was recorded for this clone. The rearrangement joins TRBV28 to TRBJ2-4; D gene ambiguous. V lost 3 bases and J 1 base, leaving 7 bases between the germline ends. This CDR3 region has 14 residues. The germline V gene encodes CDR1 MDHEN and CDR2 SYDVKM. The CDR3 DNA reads TGTGCCAGCAGTTTCCTCCCGGCCAAAAACATTCAGTACTTC. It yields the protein CASSFLPAKNIQYF.

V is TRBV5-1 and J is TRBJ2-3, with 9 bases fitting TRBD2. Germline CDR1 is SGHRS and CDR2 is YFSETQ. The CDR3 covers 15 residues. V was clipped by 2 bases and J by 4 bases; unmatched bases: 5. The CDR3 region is CASSFYSGSADTQYF. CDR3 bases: TGCGCCAGCAGCTTTTATAGCGGGAGCGCAGATACGCAGTATTTT.

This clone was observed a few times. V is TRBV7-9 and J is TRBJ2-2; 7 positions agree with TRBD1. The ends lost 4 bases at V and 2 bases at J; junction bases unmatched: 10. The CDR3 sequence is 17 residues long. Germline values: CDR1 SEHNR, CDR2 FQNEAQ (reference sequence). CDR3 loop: CASSYSPGQDNTGELFF. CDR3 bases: TGTGCCAGCAGCTACAGTCCCGGACAGGACAACACCGGGGAGCTGTTTTTT.

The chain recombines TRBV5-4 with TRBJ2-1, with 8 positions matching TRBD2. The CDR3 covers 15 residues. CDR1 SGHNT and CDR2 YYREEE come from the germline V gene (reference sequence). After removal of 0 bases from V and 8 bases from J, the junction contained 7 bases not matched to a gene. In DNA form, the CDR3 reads TGTGCCAGCAGCTTGGGACTAGCGACTTCGGATGAGCAGTTCTTC. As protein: CASSLGLATSDEQFF.

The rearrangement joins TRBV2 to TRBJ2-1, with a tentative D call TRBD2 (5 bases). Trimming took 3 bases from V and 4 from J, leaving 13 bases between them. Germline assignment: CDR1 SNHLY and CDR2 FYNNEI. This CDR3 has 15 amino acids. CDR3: CASSEDSPEYNEQFF. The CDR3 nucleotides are TGTGCCAGCAGTGAGGACTCCCCGGAGTACAATGAGCAGTTCTTC. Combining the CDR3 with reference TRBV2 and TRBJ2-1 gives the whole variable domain EPEVTQTPSHQVTQMGQEVILRCVPISNHLYFYWYRQILGQKVEFLVSFYNNEISEKSEIFDDQFSVERPDGSNFTLKIRSTKLEDSAMYFCASSEDSPEYNEQFFGPGTRLTVL.